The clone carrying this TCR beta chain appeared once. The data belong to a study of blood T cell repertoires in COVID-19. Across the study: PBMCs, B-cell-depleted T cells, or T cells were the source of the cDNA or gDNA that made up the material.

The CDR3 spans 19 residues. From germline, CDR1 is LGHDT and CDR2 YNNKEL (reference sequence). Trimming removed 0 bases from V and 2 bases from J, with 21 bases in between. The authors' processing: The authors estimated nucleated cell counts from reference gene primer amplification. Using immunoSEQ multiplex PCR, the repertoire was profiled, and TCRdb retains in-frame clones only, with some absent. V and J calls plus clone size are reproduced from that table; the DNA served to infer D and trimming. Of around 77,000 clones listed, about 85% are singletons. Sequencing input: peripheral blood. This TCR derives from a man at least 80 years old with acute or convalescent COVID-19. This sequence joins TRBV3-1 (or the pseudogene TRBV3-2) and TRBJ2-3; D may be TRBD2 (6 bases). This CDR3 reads CASSQDLAGPGLNTDTQYF. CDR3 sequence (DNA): TGTGCCAGCAGCCAAGATCTTGCGGGGCCAGGCTTAAACACAGATACGCAGTATTTT.